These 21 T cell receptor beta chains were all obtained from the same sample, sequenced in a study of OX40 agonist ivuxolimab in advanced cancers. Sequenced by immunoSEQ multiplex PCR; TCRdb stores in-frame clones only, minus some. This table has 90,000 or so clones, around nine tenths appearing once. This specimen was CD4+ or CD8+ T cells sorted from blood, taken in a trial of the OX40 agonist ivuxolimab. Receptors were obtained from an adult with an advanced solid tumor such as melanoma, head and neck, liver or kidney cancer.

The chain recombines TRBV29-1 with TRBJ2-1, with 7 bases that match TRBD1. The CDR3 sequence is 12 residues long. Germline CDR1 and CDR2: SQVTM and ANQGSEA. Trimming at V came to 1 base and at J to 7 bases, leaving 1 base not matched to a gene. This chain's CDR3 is CSVEGDRNEQFF. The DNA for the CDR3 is TGCAGCGTTGAAGGGGACAGAAATGAGCAGTTCTTC.

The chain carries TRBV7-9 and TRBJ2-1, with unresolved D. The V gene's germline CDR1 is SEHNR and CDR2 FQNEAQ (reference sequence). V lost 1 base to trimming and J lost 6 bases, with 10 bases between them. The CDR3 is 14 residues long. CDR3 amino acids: CASSLVALLNEQFF. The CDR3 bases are TGTGCCAGCAGCTTAGTTGCCTTGCTCAATGAGCAGTTCTTC.

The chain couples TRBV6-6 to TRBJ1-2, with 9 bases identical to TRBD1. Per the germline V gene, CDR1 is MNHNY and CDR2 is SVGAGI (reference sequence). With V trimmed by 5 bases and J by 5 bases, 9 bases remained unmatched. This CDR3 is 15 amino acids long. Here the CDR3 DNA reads TGTGCCAGCAGTCCCGGACAGGGGCAGGGATATGGCTACACCTTC. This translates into CASSPGQGQGYGYTF.

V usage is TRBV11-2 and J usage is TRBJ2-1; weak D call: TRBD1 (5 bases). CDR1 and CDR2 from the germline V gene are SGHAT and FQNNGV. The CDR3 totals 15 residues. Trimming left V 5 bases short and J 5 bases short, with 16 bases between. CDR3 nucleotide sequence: TGTGCCAGCAGCGCACTAAACAGGCCTGACAATGAGCAGTTCTTC. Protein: CASSALNRPDNEQFF.

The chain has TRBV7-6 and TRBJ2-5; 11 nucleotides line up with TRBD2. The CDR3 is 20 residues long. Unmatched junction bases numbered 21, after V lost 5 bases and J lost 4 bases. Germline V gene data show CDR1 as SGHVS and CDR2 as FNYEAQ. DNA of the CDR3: TGTGCCAGCAGCCCCCCTAGCGGGGGGCCTCAGAGAAGTTCGAGAGAGACCCAGTACTTC. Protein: CASSPPSGGPQRSSRETQYF.

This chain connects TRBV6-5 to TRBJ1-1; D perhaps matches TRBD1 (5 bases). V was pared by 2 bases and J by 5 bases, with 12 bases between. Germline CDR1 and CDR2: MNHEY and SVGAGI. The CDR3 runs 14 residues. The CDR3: CASSYRGEGTEAFF. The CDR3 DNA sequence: TGTGCCAGCAGTTACCGGGGGGAGGGTACTGAAGCTTTCTTT.

The DNA for the CDR3 is TGTGCCAGCTCACCGGGTCTGGGTGGCGAGACCCAGTACTTC. Protein: CASSPGLGGETQYF. The rearrangement links TRBV18 to TRBJ2-5; no clear D gene. Between the trimmed V and J ends, which lost 3 bases and 5 bases, there was a span of 13 bases. Germline values: CDR1 KGHSH, CDR2 LQKENI. The CDR3 is 14 amino acids.

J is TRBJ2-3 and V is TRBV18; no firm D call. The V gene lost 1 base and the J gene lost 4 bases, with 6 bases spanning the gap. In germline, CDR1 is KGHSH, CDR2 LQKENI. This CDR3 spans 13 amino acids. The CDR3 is CASSPRSADTQYF. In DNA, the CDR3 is TGTGCCAGCTCACCACGGTCGGCAGATACGCAGTATTTT.

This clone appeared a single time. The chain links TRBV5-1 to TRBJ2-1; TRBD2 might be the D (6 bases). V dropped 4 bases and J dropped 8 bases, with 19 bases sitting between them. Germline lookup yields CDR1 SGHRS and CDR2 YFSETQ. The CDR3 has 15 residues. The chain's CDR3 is CASSPRGGTGDEQFF. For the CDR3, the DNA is TGCGCCAGCAGCCCCCGGGGAGGAACTGGCGATGAGCAGTTCTTC.

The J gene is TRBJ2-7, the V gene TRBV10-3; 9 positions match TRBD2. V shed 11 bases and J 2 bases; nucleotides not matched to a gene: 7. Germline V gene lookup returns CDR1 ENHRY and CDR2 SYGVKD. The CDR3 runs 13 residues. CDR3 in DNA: TGTGCCCTCGCTAGCGGGGCCACCTACGAGCAGTACTTC. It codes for CALASGATYEQYF.

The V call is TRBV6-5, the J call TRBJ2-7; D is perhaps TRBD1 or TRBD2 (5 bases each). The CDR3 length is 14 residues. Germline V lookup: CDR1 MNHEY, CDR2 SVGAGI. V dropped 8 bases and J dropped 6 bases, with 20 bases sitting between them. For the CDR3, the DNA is TGTGCCAGCCGGCCTCGGGGCGACTGGTTCGAGCAGTACTTC. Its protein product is CASRPRGDWFEQYF.

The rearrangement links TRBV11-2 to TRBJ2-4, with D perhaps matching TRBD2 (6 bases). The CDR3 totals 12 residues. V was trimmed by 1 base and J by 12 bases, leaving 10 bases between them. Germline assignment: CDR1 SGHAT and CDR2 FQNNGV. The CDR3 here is CASSLGDFNQYF. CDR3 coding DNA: TGTGCCAGCAGCTTAGGGGACTTTAATCAGTACTTC.

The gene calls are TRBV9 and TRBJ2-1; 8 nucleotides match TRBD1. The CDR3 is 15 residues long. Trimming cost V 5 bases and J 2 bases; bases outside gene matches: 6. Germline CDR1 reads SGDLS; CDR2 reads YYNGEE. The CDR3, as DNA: TGTGCCAGCAGTTCTGACAGGGGCCCCTACAATGAGCAGTTCTTC. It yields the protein CASSSDRGPYNEQFF.

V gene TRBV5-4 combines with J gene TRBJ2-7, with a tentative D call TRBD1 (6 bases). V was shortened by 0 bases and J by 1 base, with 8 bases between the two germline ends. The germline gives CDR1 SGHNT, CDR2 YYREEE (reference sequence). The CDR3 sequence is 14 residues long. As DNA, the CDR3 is TGTGCCAGCAGCTTGGGGCAGGGGTCCTACGAGCAGTACTTC. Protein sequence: CASSLGQGSYEQYF.

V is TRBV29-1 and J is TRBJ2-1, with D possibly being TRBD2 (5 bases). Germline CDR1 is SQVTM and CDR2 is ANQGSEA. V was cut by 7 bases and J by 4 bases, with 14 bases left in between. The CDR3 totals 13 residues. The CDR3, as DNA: TGCAGCGCCACTGGAGAGGGTTACAATGAGCAGTTCTTC. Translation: CSATGEGYNEQFF.

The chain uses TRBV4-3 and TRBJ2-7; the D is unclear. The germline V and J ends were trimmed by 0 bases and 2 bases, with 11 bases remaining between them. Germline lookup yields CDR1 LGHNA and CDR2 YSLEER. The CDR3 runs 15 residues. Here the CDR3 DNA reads TGCGCCAGCAGCCAAGATTATCAACAGCCCTACGAGCAGTACTTC. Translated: CASSQDYQQPYEQYF.

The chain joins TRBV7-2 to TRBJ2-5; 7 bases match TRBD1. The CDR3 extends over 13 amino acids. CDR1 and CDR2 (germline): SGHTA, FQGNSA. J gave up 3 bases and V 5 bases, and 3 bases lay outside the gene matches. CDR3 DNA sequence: TGTGCCAGCAGCCGGGACAGTAAAGAGACCCAGTACTTC. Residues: CASSRDSKETQYF.

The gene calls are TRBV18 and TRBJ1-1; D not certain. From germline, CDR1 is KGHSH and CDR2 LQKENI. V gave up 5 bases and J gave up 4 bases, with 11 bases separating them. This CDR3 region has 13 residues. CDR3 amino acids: CASSVLEGTEAFF. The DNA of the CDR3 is TGTGCCAGCTCAGTTCTCGAGGGCACTGAAGCTTTCTTT.

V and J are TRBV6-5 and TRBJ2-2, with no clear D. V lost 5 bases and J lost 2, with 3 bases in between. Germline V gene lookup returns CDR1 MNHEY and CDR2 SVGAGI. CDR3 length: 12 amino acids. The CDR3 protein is CASSTNTGELFF. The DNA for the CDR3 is TGTGCCAGCAGTACTAACACCGGGGAGCTGTTTTTT.

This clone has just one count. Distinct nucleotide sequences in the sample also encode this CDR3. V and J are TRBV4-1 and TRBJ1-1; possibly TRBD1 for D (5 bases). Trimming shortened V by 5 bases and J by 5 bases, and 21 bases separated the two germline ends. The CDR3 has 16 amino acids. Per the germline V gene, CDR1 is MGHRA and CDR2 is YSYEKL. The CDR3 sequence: CASSKYSQEGRTEAFF. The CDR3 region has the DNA TGCGCCAGCAGCAAATATTCGCAAGAGGGGCGTACTGAAGCTTTCTTT.

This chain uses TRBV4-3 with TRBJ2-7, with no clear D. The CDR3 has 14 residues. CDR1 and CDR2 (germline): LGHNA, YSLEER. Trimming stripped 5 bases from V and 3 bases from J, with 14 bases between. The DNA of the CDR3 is TGCGCCAGCAGCGAAGCCCCTAGAGGCTACGAGCAGTACTTC. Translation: CASSEAPRGYEQYF.